Shown below are 20 T cell receptor beta chains from a single sample sequenced in a study of beta chain features in type 1 diabetes. Study-wide results and caveats: In all four CD4+ subsets, TCRB CDR3 length was significantly, moderately reduced in type 1 diabetes.

The whole isolated RNA underwent reverse transcription, so sequencing captured expressed TCRB transcripts. Method: immunoSEQ multiplex PCR; TCRdb's copy keeps in-frame clones and lacks some. The sample carries around 250,000 clones, over 20% recorded once. Their target antigens are unknown. Sequencing was done on a sample of naive CD4+ T cells from blood. The receptor set was obtained from a middle-aged woman with type 1 diabetes.

The chain combines TRBV7-3 with TRBJ2-1, with TRBD2 matching over 11 bases. V was clipped by 4 bases and J by 5 bases; unmatched bases: 4. CDR1 is SGHTA, CDR2 FQGTGA, per germline. The CDR3 totals 15 residues. The CDR3 nucleotides are TGTGCCAGCAGCTCCCGACTAGCGGGAAACAATGAGCAGTTCTTC. It specifies CASSSRLAGNNEQFF.

The J gene is TRBJ1-5, the V gene TRBV5-1; D might be TRBD1 (5 bases). Germline V gene data show CDR1 as SGHRS and CDR2 as YFSETQ. V lost 5 bases, J lost 7 bases, and 13 bases lay in between. This CDR3 has 13 residues. The CDR3 spells CASSRDSDQPQHF. DNA for the CDR3: TGCGCCAGCAGTAGGGACTCTGACCAGCCCCAGCATTTT. Filled out from reference TRBV5-1 and TRBJ1-5, the complete variable domain reads KAGVTQTPRYLIKTRGQQVTLSCSPISGHRSVSWYQQTPGQGLQFLFEYFSETQRNKGNFPGRFSGRQFSNSRSEMNVSTLELGDSALYLCASSRDSDQPQHFGDGTRLSIL.

In its sample, this clone was seen a few times. The sample contains more than one DNA sequence encoding this CDR3. CDR3 nucleotides: TGTGCCAGCAGCTTAGGGGCGAACACTGAAGCTTTCTTT. Amino acids: CASSLGANTEAFF. The genes are TRBV7-9 and TRBJ1-1; D call uncertain. This CDR3 is 13 amino acids long. Trimming pared 1 base from V and 1 base from J, leaving 4 bases between. Germline V gene lookup returns CDR1 SEHNR and CDR2 FQNEAQ (reference sequence).

This clone was observed a few times. The rearrangement joins TRBV5-1 to TRBJ1-4; weak D call: TRBD1 (6 bases). This CDR3 is 15 amino acids long. CDR1 is SGHRS and CDR2 is YFSETQ in the germline V gene. V was pared by 4 bases and J by 8 bases, with 18 bases between. The CDR3 protein is CASSPSDPRGEKLFF. CDR3 nucleotide sequence: TGCGCCAGCAGCCCATCGGACCCCAGGGGAGAAAAACTGTTTTTT.

This clone was picked up a small number of times. The rearrangement uses TRBV30 and TRBJ1-1, with D uncertain. Deletions cut 4 bases from V and 2 bases from J, with 11 bases between. This CDR3 contains 13 residues. CDR1 is GTSNPN, CDR2 SVGIG, per germline (reference sequence). The CDR3 region is CAWNREENTEAFF. The CDR3 DNA reads TGTGCCTGGAACCGGGAGGAAAACACTGAAGCTTTCTTT. The whole variable domain, remainder taken from reference TRBV30 and TRBJ1-1, is SQTIHQWPATLVQPVGSPLSLECTVEGTSNPNLYWYRQAAGRGLQLLFYSVGIGQISSEVPQNLSASRPQDRQFILSSKKLLLSDSGFYLCAWNREENTEAFFGQGTRLTVV.

V usage is TRBV6-1 and J usage is TRBJ1-2, with unresolved D. Trimming took 2 bases from V and 3 from J, leaving 4 bases between them. This CDR3 is built from 12 residues. Germline CDR1 MNHNS, CDR2 SASEGT. The CDR3 sequence: CASSETDYGYTF. In DNA form, the CDR3 reads TGTGCCAGCAGTGAAACAGACTATGGCTACACCTTC.

The chain recombines TRBV7-9 with TRBJ2-7, with D perhaps matching TRBD2 (5 bases). Trimming stripped 1 base from V and 6 bases from J, with 10 bases between. Germline values: CDR1 SEHNR, CDR2 FQNEAQ (reference sequence). The CDR3 has 13 residues. The CDR3 DNA sequence: TGTGCCAGCAGCTTAGGAGAGGGCTCCGAGCAGTACTTC. Encoded protein: CASSLGEGSEQYF. The whole variable domain, remainder taken from reference TRBV7-9 and TRBJ2-7, is DTGVSQNPRHKITKRGQNVTFRCDPISEHNRLYWYRQTLGQGPEFLTYFQNEAQLEKSRLLSDRFSAERPKGSFSTLEIQRTEQGDSAMYLCASSLGEGSEQYFGPGTRLTVT.

CDR3 residues: CASSSGTKATGELFF. The CDR3 DNA sequence: TGTGCCAGCAGTTCCGGGACTAAAGCCACCGGGGAGCTGTTTTTT. The chain carries TRBV7-3 and TRBJ2-2; TRBD2 agrees at 7 bases. The V gene end was trimmed by 6 bases and the J gene end by 4 bases; junction bases not matched to a gene: 8. Germline V gives CDR1 SGHTA, CDR2 FQGTGA. CDR3 length: 15 amino acids.

This clone was observed a few times. V is TRBV5-4 and J is TRBJ2-7; perhaps TRBD2 as D (5 bases). In germline, CDR1 is SGHNT, CDR2 YYREEE (reference sequence). The CDR3 consists of 14 residues. With 4 bases removed from V and 5 bases from J, the gap between germline ends came to 16 bases. CDR3 bases: TGTGCCAGCAGCAGTAGGACGGATAGCGACGAGCAGTACTTC. The encoded protein is CASSSRTDSDEQYF.

This clone came up a few times. The gene calls are TRBV30 and TRBJ2-7, with 7 positions matching TRBD1. The CDR3 extends over 13 amino acids. V dropped 1 base and J dropped 6; count of bases not matched to a gene: 6. The germline CDR1 and CDR2 sequences are GTSNPN and SVGIG (reference sequence). This chain's CDR3 is CAWSGGPGGEQYF. In nucleotides, the CDR3 is TGTGCCTGGAGTGGGGGTCCAGGGGGCGAGCAGTACTTC.

As for this clone: Mismatch with germline at one junction end may stem from a read error. This chain joins TRBV18 and TRBJ2-7; TRBD1 agrees at 7 bases. CDR1 and CDR2 from the germline V gene are KGHSH and LQKENI. The CDR3 loop spans 17 amino acids. CDR3 in amino acids: CASSPPGQRPLSGEQYF. CDR3 in DNA: TGTGCCAGCTCTCCACCGGGACAGAGACCTCTTTCGGGCGAGCAGTACTTC.

This clone was seen a handful of times. The chain has TRBV4-3 and TRBJ1-2; perhaps TRBD1 as D (5 bases). The length of the CDR3 is 14 residues. Per the germline V gene, CDR1 is LGHNA and CDR2 is YSLEER. The V end was cut by 2 bases, the J end by 4 bases, with 11 bases between. CDR3 residues: CASSQSREGYGYTF. The DNA for the CDR3 is TGCGCCAGCAGCCAATCCAGGGAGGGCTATGGCTACACCTTC.

A single count supports this clone. J is TRBJ2-7 and V is TRBV25-1; possibly TRBD2 for D (5 bases). CDR3 length: 14 residues. Trimming took off 7 bases at V and 5 bases at J, with 18 bases between the two ends. Germline V gene data show CDR1 as MGHDK and CDR2 as SYGVNS. In DNA, the CDR3 is TGTGCCAGCACCCCGAGGGCCCTAAGCGACGAGCAGTACTTC. This translates into CASTPRALSDEQYF.

This clone appeared a few times. This sequence joins TRBV15 and TRBJ2-2; no firm D call. Germline V gives CDR1 LNHNV, CDR2 YYDKDF (reference sequence). The CDR3 is 13 amino acids. V dropped 0 bases and J dropped 9 bases, with 8 bases sitting between them. The CDR3 loop is CATSRDPMWELFF. In DNA form, the CDR3 reads TGTGCCACCAGCAGAGATCCCATGTGGGAGCTGTTTTTT.

This clone was detected only a few times. DNA of the CDR3: TGTGCCAGCAGTTACAGCACCAATCAGCCCCAGCATTTT. It yields the protein CASSYSTNQPQHF. The chain employs TRBV6-5 and TRBJ1-5; D uncertain. Per the germline V gene, CDR1 is MNHEY and CDR2 is SVGAGI. The length of the CDR3 is 13 residues. The V gene lost 2 bases and the J gene lost 3 bases, with 5 bases spanning the gap.

This clone was counted a few times. The chain employs TRBV9 and TRBJ2-1; 11 positions match TRBD2. Trimming cost V 5 bases and J 2 bases; bases outside gene matches: 3. The CDR3 totals 15 residues. Germline assignment: CDR1 SGDLS and CDR2 YYNGEE. The CDR3: CASSLAGGPYNEQFF. CDR3 nucleotide sequence: TGTGCCAGCAGTTTAGCGGGAGGGCCCTACAATGAGCAGTTCTTC.

This clone turned up a few times. The rearrangement links TRBV12-5 to TRBJ2-1; D is uncertain. The V end was cut by 0 bases, the J end by 9 bases, with 6 bases between. This CDR3 comprises 12 residues. The germline V gene encodes CDR1 LGHNT and CDR2 FRNRAP. The CDR3 DNA sequence: TGTGCTAGTGGTTTGGTATGGAGTGAGCAGTTCTTC. It specifies CASGLVWSEQFF.

This clone was counted only a few times. CDR3: CASSLLQGAMDGYTF. The CDR3 bases are TGTGCCAGCAGTTTATTACAGGGGGCGATGGATGGCTACACCTTC. The chain joins TRBV28 to TRBJ1-2; 9 nucleotides agree with TRBD1. V gave up 1 base and J gave up 6 bases; unmatched junction bases: 6. Germline V CDR1 and CDR2: MDHEN, SYDVKM. The CDR3 has 15 amino acids.

The chain employs TRBV7-8 and TRBJ2-2, with a possible D match to TRBD2 (6 bases). Trimming pared 3 bases from V and 7 bases from J, leaving 21 bases between. Germline lookup yields CDR1 SGHVS and CDR2 FQNEAQ. The CDR3 loop spans 17 amino acids. The CDR3 DNA reads TGTGCCAGCAGCTTCCTCCGCGGGACGGTTCGGGTCGGGGAGCTGTTTTTT. It is translated as CASSFLRGTVRVGELFF.

The gene calls are TRBV4-3 and TRBJ1-2; D might be TRBD1 (6 bases). The V gene's germline CDR1 is LGHNA and CDR2 YSLEER. V gave up 0 bases and J gave up 6 bases, with 11 bases separating them. This CDR3 contains 14 residues. CDR3 residues: CASSQEKGGHGYTF. The DNA of the CDR3 is TGCGCCAGCAGCCAAGAGAAAGGGGGACATGGCTACACCTTC.